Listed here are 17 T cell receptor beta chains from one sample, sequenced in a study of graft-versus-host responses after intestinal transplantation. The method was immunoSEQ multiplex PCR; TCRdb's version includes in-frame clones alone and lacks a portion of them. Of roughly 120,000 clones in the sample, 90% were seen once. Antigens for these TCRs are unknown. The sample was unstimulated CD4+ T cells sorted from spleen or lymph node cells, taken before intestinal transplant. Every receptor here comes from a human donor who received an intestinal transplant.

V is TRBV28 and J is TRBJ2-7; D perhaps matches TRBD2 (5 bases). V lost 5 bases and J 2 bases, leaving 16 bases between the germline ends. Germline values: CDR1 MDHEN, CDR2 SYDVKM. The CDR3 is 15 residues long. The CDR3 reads CASSRSSAGTYEQYF. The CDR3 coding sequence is TGTGCCAGCAGTCGTAGTTCGGCCGGGACCTACGAGCAGTACTTC.

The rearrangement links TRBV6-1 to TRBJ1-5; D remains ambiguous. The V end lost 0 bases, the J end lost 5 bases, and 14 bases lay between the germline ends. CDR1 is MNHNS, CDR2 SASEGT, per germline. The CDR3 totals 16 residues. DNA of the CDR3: TGTGCCAGCAGTGAAGCGCTTTTTGGCGGTTATCAGCCCCAGCATTTT. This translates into CASSEALFGGYQPQHF.

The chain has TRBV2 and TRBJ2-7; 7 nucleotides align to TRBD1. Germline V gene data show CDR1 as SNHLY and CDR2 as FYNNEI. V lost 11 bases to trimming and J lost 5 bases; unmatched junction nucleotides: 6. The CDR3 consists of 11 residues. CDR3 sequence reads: CASRGGHEQYF. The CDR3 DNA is TGTGCCTCTCGAGGGGGCCACGAGCAGTACTTC.

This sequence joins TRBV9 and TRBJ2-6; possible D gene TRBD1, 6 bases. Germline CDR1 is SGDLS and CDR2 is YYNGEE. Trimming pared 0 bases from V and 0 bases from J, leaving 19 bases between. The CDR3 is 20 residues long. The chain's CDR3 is CASSVGIGGRGYSGANVLTF. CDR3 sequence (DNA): TGTGCCAGCAGCGTAGGGATTGGGGGCAGAGGCTACTCTGGGGCCAACGTCCTGACTTTC.

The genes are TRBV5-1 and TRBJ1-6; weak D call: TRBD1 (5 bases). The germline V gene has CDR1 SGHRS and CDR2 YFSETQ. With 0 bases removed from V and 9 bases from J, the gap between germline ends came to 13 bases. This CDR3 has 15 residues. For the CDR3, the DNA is TGCGCCAGCAGCTTGGAAGGGCAGGGTGGTTCACCCCTCCACTTT. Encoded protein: CASSLEGQGGSPLHF.

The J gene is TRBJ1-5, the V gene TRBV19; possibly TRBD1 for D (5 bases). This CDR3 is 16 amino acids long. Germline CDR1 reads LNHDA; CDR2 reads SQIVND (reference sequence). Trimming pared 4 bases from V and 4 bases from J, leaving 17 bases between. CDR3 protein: CASSKGLSGGNQPQHF. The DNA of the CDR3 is TGTGCCAGTAGTAAGGGACTCTCTGGGGGAAATCAGCCCCAGCATTTT.

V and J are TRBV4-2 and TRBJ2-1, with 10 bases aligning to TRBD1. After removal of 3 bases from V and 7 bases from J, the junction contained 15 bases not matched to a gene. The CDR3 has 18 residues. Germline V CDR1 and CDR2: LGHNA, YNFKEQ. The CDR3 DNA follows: TGTGCCAGCAGCCACCCACCTTGGGGACAGGGGAATGGGAATGAGCAGTTCTTC. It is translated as CASSHPPWGQGNGNEQFF.

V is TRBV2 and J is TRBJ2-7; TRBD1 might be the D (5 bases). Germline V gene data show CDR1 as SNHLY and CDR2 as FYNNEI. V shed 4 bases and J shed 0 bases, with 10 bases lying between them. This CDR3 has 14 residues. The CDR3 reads CASSVTVRSYEQYF. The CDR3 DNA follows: TGTGCCAGCAGTGTGACAGTTCGCTCCTACGAGCAGTACTTC.

The DNA of the CDR3 is TGTGCCAGCAGTGAAGACAGCTTCTATAGCAATCAGCCCCAGCATTTT. This gives the protein CASSEDSFYSNQPQHF. The chain recombines TRBV6-1 with TRBJ1-5, with D uncertain. The germline CDR1 and CDR2 sequences are MNHNS and SASEGT. CDR3 length: 16 amino acids. V lost 1 base and J 0 bases, leaving 10 bases between the germline ends.

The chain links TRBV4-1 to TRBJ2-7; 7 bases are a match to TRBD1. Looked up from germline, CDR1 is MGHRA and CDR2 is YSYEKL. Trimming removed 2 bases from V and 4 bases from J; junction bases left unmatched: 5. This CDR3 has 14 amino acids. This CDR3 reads CASSQLDREYEQYF. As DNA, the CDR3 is TGCGCCAGCAGCCAACTCGACAGGGAGTACGAGCAGTACTTC.

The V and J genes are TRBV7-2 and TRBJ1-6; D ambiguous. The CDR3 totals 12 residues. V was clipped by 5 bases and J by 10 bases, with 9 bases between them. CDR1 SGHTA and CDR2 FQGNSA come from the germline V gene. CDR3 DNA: TGTGCCAGCAGCCGCGCAAGATCACCCCTCCACTTT. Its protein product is CASSRARSPLHF.

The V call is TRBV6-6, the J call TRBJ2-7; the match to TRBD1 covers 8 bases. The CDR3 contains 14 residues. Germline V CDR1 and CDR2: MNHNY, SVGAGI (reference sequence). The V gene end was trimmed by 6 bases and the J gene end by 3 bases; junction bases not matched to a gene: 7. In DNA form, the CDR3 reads TGTGCCAGCAGACTCGGACAGGGCAACTACGAGCAGTACTTC. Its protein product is CASRLGQGNYEQYF.

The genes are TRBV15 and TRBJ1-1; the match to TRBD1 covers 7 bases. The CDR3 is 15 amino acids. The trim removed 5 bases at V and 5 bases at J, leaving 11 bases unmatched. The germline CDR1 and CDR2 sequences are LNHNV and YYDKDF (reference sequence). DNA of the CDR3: TGTGCCACCAGCTCTCTCCTCACAGGGGCAACTGAAGCTTTCTTT. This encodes CATSSLLTGATEAFF.

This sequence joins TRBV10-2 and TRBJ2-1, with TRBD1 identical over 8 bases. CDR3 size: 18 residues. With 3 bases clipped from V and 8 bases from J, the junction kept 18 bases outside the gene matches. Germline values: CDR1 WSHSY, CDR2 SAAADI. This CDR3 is CASSEHVRGTGLRDEQFF. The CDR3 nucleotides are TGCGCCAGCAGTGAACATGTTAGGGGGACAGGTCTCCGGGATGAGCAGTTCTTC.

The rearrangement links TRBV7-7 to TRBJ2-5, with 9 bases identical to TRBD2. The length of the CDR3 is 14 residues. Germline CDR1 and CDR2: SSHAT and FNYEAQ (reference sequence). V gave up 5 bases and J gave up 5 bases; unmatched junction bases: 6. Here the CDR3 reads CASSPAGGRETQYF. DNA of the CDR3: TGTGCCAGCAGCCCCGCGGGGGGGCGGGAGACCCAGTACTTC.

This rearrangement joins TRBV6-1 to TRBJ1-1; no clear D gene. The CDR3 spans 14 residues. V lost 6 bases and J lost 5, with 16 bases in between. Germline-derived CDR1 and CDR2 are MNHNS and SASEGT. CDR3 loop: CASRNSGKMTEAFF. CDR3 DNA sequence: TGTGCCAGCAGAAATAGCGGGAAAATGACTGAAGCTTTCTTT.

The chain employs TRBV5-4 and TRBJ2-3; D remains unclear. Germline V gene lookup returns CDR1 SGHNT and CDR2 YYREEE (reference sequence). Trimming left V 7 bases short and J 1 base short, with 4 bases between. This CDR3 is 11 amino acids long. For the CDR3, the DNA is TGTGCCAGCGAGGGCACAGATACGCAGTATTTT. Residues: CASEGTDTQYF. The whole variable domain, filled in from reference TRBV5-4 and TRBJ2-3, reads ETGVTQSPTHLIKTRGQQVTLRCSSQSGHNTVSWYQQALGQGPQFIFQYYREEENGRGNFPPRFSGLQFPNYSSELNVNALELDDSALYLCASEGTDTQYFGPGTRLTVL.